The 2 T cell receptor beta chains below were found in one sample sequenced in a study of metastatic and nonmetastatic thyroid tumors. TCRdb re-analyzed the PCR reads using MiXCR. This sample has some 21,000 clones, with over 25% found just once. Ahead of thyroid surgery, no patient had received treatment of any kind. Specimen: tumor tissue. Receptors originate from a male donor with papillary thyroid cancer or a benign thyroid nodule (not recorded which). Some clones in this sample may be carry-over from other donors' samples.

This clone was counted ten times or more. The rearrangement uses TRBV5-4 and TRBJ2-1; no reliable D call. Germline V gene lookup returns CDR1 SGHNT and CDR2 YYREEE (reference sequence). The CDR3 totals 11 residues. V lost 4 bases and J lost 5, with 4 bases in between. The CDR3 DNA reads TGTGCCAGCAGCGCCGACAATGAGCAGTTCTTC. This gives the protein CASSADNEQFF.

This clone ranks as medium-sized. The chain carries TRBV7-2 and TRBJ2-7; no firm D call. Germline V gene lookup returns CDR1 SGHTA and CDR2 FQGNSA. The CDR3 contains 13 residues. Trimming stripped 5 bases from V and 3 bases from J, with 11 bases between. Written as DNA, the CDR3 is TGTGCCAGCAGCCTCGGGCCTCGCTACGAGCAGTACTTC. This codes for CASSLGPRYEQYF.